This paragraph covers one TCR beta chain sequence. The sample holds a few counts of this clonotype. Its binding antigen is unknown. The input lacks base qualities; no much larger clone sits a single base away. This entry belongs to a study of regulatory T cells in long-lasting Graves disease (TCRdb year 2021). At the level of the whole study: To count as having persistent Graves' disease, a patient had to have received antithyroid drug treatment for over 5 years with TSH receptor autoantibodies remaining persistently positive. This study used TCR sequencing and RNA sequencing of peripheral blood to compare persistent Graves' disease patients against newly diagnosed Graves' disease patients. The study took place in China and was registered as a clinical trial. TCR sequencing covered some 13 persistent and some 20 newly diagnosed Graves' disease patients, some 33 samples in total. In the clinical cohort, patients with persistent Graves' disease had used antithyroid drugs for an average of about 9.4 years. The study at large found these results: More public clonotypes were shared among persistent patients (approximately 3,000) than among newly diagnosed patients (more than 900). The small sample size was acknowledged by the authors as a limitation that may reduce accuracy. Only peripheral blood was studied, because thyroid tissue, the primary lesion, was inaccessible. Compared with newly diagnosed patients, patients with persistent Graves' disease had lower TCR Shannon entropy and fewer highly expanded clones, which suggests clonal expansion. Only the TCR beta chain was sequenced and analyzed.

According to the study, the label for this sample's time point signals: persistent/refractory GD, antithyroid drugs over 5 years with positive TRAb. RNA was extracted from PBMCs in TRIzol for both TCR sequencing and RNA sequencing. The diagnosis of Graves' disease followed American Thyroid Association guidelines. Patients for the study were recruited at an endocrinology department in Xi'an, China. Each patient gave 7.5 to 10 milliliters of peripheral blood, collected in an EDTA anticoagulant tube. Ficoll Paque Plus density gradient separation was used to isolate PBMCs, and no further T cell sorting was done. An Agilent 2100 Bioanalyzer and agarose gel were used to check RNA quality, while a NanoDrop 2000 measured RNA concentration. Libraries came from multiplex PCR. The instrument given in TCRdb is Illumina HiSeq 4000. TCR beta libraries were built with iRepertoire HTBI primers and Arm-PCR amplification of CDR3 regions. Before sequencing, the PCR products underwent gel purification. Under the source paper's analysis protocol: Across samples, around 62 TRBV and 13 to 15 TRBJ segments were identified and used for gene usage analysis of CDR3 amino acid clonotypes. COPE and FqMerger were used to merge the filtered high-quality paired reads into contigs. BLAST was used to align contigs to IMGT TRBV, TRBD and TRBJ reference genes, and CDR3 was defined according to IMGT. Clonotypes above 0.1% frequency were classified as highly expanded clones. Repertoire diversity was measured by Shannon entropy, and V-J evenness by the Gini coefficient. A clonotype was considered public if more than one individual shared it. TCRdb handled the public reads itself, with Q25 trimming in fastp and clone calling in MiXCR, and kept productive beta chains. Each CDR3 protein appears once, grouped with its most common genes and DNA. The V and J calls, along with clone size, are taken from TCRdb and not from the paper's own processing. Counted in this sample were hundreds of thousands of distinct CDR3 sequences; 21% of them appeared once. The ten top clones hold around 15% of the sample.

This receptor was taken from a female donor with Graves disease. Sequenced here: peripheral blood mononuclear cells (PBMCs), sampled when the disease was refractory, from a patient treated with antithyroid drugs.

The CDR3 reads as follows: CASSHPDGTNYGYTF. The DNA sequence reads TGTGCCAGCAGCCACCCGGACGGTACTAACTATGGCTACACCTTC. The V and J segments used are TRBV5-4 and TRBJ1-2; the D gene lacks a confident call. Trimming removed 4 bases from V and 0 bases from J, leaving 13 bases between the germline ends. From its cysteine to its phenylalanine, the CDR3 spans 15 amino acids. Only the CDR3 part of the read is kept: 45 bases, read in frame from the first base. The germline V gene (reference sequence) supplies CDR1 SGHNT and CDR2 YYREEE.